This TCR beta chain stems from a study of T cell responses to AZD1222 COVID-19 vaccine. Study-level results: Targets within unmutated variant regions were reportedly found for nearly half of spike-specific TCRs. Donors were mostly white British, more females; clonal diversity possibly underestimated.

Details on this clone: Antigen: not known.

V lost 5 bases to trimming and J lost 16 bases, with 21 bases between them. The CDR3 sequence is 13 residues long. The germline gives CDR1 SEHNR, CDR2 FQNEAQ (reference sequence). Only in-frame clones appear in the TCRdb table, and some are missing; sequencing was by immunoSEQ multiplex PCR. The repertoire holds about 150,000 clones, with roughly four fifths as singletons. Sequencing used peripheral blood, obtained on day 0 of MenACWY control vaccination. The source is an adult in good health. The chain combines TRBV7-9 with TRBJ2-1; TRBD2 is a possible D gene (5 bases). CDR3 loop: CASSPRATGIKFF. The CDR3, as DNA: TGTGCCAGCAGCCCTCGAGCCACGGGAATCAAATTCTTC.